The clone carrying this T cell receptor (beta chain) showed up just once. It was into CD45RA+ naive and CD45RA-negative memory subsets that the CD4+ cells were split. These data are taken from a study of shared clonotypes between healthy human individuals. Using immunoSEQ multiplex PCR, the repertoire was profiled, and TCRdb retains in-frame clones only, with some absent. The sample gives about 1.1 million clones, approximately 80% of which show up once; about 0.94% is in the top ten. V gave up 5 bases and J gave up 5 bases; unmatched junction bases: 6. The CDR3 runs 14 residues. The V gene's germline CDR1 is SGHTA and CDR2 FQGNSA.

The sample was memory CD4+ T cells from PBMCs. This sample's subset: CD45RA-negative fraction. The clonotype comes from a man aged 18 to 30 in good health. Some clones in this sample may be carry-over from other donors' samples. V usage is TRBV7-2 and J usage is TRBJ2-3; 8 bases line up with TRBD2. This chain's CDR3 is CASSLGLAVDTQYF. The CDR3 DNA reads as TGTGCCAGCAGCCTCGGACTAGCCGTAGATACGCAGTATTTT.